The present T cell receptor (beta chain) was sequenced within a study of blood T cell repertoires in COVID-19. In the study overall: Donors in the United States, Italy and Spain gave samples during acute or convalescent COVID-19.

Authors' data handling: Amplification of reference gene primers provided the estimated nucleated cell counts. The repertoire was sequenced with immunoSEQ multiplex PCR; TCRdb's copy has only in-frame clones and lacks some. That table is the source of V, J and clone size, and D and trimming were worked out from the DNA. The sample lists around 150,000 clones; roughly 86% were seen once. Recruits, aged about 18 to 100 years, lived in around 24 US areas. Clinical history as reported by participants underpinned cohort assignment. Per germline, CDR1 SGHTS and CDR2 YDEGEE. The CDR3 length is 14 residues. V lost 6 bases to trimming and J lost 9 bases; unmatched junction nucleotides: 10.

The sample taken for sequencing was PBMCs or T cells enriched from blood (not recorded which). The clonotype originates from a woman aged 45-60 years with acute COVID-19. The chain recombines TRBV5-8 with TRBJ2-7, with 12 bases lining up with TRBD2. The CDR3 is CASTLILGLAGQYF. As DNA, the CDR3 is TGTGCCAGCACCCTCATTCTGGGACTAGCGGGGCAGTACTTC.